The entry below describes one TCR beta chain. Germline and junction disagree at one end, which may indicate a read error. These data belong to a study of blood T cell repertoires in COVID-19. Assay: immunoSEQ multiplex PCR; the TCRdb copy retains only in-frame clones and omits some. The sample gives approximately 440,000 clones, around 87% of which show up once; about 0.65% is in the top ten. The CDR3 sequence is 15 residues long. Per germline, CDR1 SNHLY and CDR2 FYNNEI. The source is a woman aged 18-35 years who had recovered from COVID-19. This rearrangement joins TRBV2 to TRBJ2-3; 9 bases agree with TRBD2. Sequenced sample: PBMCs or T cells enriched from blood (not recorded which). CDR3 DNA sequence: TGTGCCAGCAGTGAAAGGGGAATAGCGGGGGCCAAGGATGATTTT. The encoded protein is CASSERGIAGAKDDF.